The 29 T cell receptor beta chains in this list originate from one sample, sequenced in a study of T cell repertoires in cytomegalovirus infection. One entry per CDR3 protein results from TCRdb running MiXCR on the reads. The sample includes approximately 590,000 distinct CDR3 sequences, roughly 42% of them seen just once. These receptors lack a known antigen. The starting material was cultured PBMCs, obtained from culture after CMV antigen stimulation. The receptors shown here come from a human donor in good health (CMV status not recorded). Some clones in this sample may be carry-over from other donors' samples.

This clonotype was seen a handful of times. The J gene is TRBJ2-1, the V gene TRBV6-1; 7 bases line up with TRBD2. The germline V gene encodes CDR1 MNHNS and CDR2 SASEGT. The CDR3 length is 14 residues. V was pared by 11 bases and J by 7 bases, with 14 bases of the junction left unmatched. CDR3 protein: CAGLTAGARNEQFF. The CDR3 DNA sequence: TGTGCCGGCCTCACTGCGGGAGCTAGGAATGAGCAGTTCTTC.

This clonotype was counted a few times. CDR3 nucleotide sequence: TGTGCCAGCAGCCCCCGTCAGAGCTCCTCCTACAATGAGCAGTTCTTC. Residues: CASSPRQSSSYNEQFF. This chain links TRBV7-9 with TRBJ2-1; no definite D call. CDR1 and CDR2 from the germline V gene are SEHNR and FQNEAQ (reference sequence). The CDR3 is 16 residues long. V lost 5 bases, J lost 0 bases, and 14 bases lay in between.

In its sample, this clonotype was seen many times. The J gene is TRBJ1-6, the V gene TRBV7-2; D unclear. Per the germline V gene, CDR1 is SGHTA and CDR2 is FQGNSA. The V end was cut by 7 bases, the J end by 6 bases, with 19 bases between. This CDR3 has 16 residues. In nucleotides, the CDR3 is TGTGCCAGCACCGAGTTCGGCAGTTCGGGTAATTCACCCCTCCACTTT. The encoded protein is CASTEFGSSGNSPLHF.

The J gene is TRBJ2-3, the V gene TRBV12-3 or TRBV12-4; 9 bases are a match to TRBD2. V trimming: 8 bases; J trimming: 5 bases; junction bases outside the gene matches: 11. This CDR3 region has 15 residues. The CDR3 loop reads CASAGGSGGIDTQYF. The CDR3, as DNA: TGTGCCAGCGCCGGAGGGAGCGGGGGGATAGATACGCAGTATTTT.

The chain links TRBV28 to TRBJ1-6; 12 bases agree with TRBD1. The V and J ends lost 6 bases and 9 bases, in that order; junction bases with no gene match: 9. This CDR3 region has 16 residues. The germline gives CDR1 MDHEN, CDR2 SYDVKM. As DNA, the CDR3 is TGTGCCAGCAGCACACCCGGGACAGGGGGCGGTTCACCCCTCCACTTT. As protein: CASSTPGTGGGSPLHF.

V is TRBV7-8 and J is TRBJ2-3; D call uncertain. This CDR3 comprises 16 residues. Trimming stripped 5 bases from V and 1 base from J, with 16 bases between. Germline V gives CDR1 SGHVS, CDR2 FQNEAQ. The CDR3: CASSPPTGVGTDTQYF. CDR3 in DNA: TGTGCCAGCAGCCCTCCGACGGGTGTGGGCACAGATACGCAGTATTTT. The full variable domain, completed using reference TRBV7-8 and TRBJ2-3, is GAGVSQSPRYKVAKRGQDVALRCDPISGHVSLFWYQQALGQGPEFLTYFQNEAQLDKSGLPSDRFFAERPEGSVSTLKIQRTQQEDSAVYLCASSPPTGVGTDTQYFGPGTRLTVL.

This clonotype has only a few counts. The chain carries TRBV6-1 and TRBJ1-1, with no clear D. Trimming removed 7 bases at V and 3 bases at J, with 15 bases between. CDR3 size: 14 residues. Germline V lookup: CDR1 MNHNS, CDR2 SASEGT. CDR3 sequence reads: CASTTRDWYTEAFF. CDR3 in DNA: TGTGCCAGCACCACAAGGGATTGGTACACTGAAGCTTTCTTT.

The chain employs TRBV7-8 and TRBJ1-2, with D hard to call. The V gene lost 6 bases and the J gene lost 10 bases, with 21 bases spanning the gap. CDR1 and CDR2 (germline): SGHVS, FQNEAQ. The CDR3 consists of 14 residues. DNA of the CDR3: TGTGCCAGCAGACCCATCCTTTCGTTCCCGATCTACACCTTC. It specifies CASRPILSFPIYTF.

This clonotype was seen only a few times. V usage is TRBV7-9 and J usage is TRBJ2-3, with a weak D call TRBD1 (8 bases). The germline V and J ends were trimmed by 5 bases and 8 bases, with 20 bases remaining between them. CDR1 and CDR2 (germline): SEHNR, FQNEAQ (reference sequence). The CDR3 loop spans 15 amino acids. The CDR3 loop reads CASSNNGQGGPTQYF. The CDR3 DNA follows: TGTGCCAGCAGCAACAATGGACAGGGAGGGCCTACGCAGTATTTT.

J is TRBJ1-5 and V is TRBV7-9, with D tentatively TRBD1 (6 bases). Germline CDR1 is SEHNR and CDR2 is FQNEAQ (reference sequence). V was shortened by 1 base and J by 3 bases, with 7 bases between the two germline ends. The CDR3 loop spans 14 amino acids. The CDR3: CASSLGQVNQPQHF. For the CDR3, the DNA is TGTGCCAGCAGCTTAGGACAGGTCAATCAGCCCCAGCATTTT.

This clonotype was observed once. The chain uses TRBV27 and TRBJ2-7; TRBD1 matches at 9 bases. This CDR3 contains 13 residues. Trimming at V came to 4 bases and at J to 6 bases, leaving 4 bases not matched to a gene. Germline V gene sequence: CDR1 MNHEY, CDR2 SMNVEV (reference sequence). The CDR3 bases are TGTGCCAGCAGTTCGACAGGGGGATCCGAGCAGTACTTC. Amino acids: CASSSTGGSEQYF.

The rearrangement joins TRBV19 to TRBJ1-1; D might be TRBD1 (6 bases). There are 14 residues in the CDR3. The germline CDR1 and CDR2 sequences are LNHDA and SQIVND (reference sequence). V was clipped by 7 bases and J by 5 bases, with 17 bases between them. CDR3 sequence: CASTTGHWWTEAFF. CDR3 bases: TGTGCCAGTACCACAGGGCATTGGTGGACTGAAGCTTTCTTT.

In DNA, the CDR3 is TGTGCCAGCAGTGGACAGGGGGCGGTGGAAAAACTGTTTTTT. Translated, it gives CASSGQGAVEKLFF. The V call is TRBV25-1, the J call TRBJ1-4; 10 bases line up with TRBD1. This CDR3 spans 14 amino acids. Germline CDR1 MGHDK, CDR2 SYGVNS. The junction had 4 bases not matched to a gene; V was cut back by 4 bases and J by 8 bases.

This chain links TRBV7-9 with TRBJ2-3; TRBD2 agrees at 9 bases. The CDR3 has 16 amino acids. Germline V gives CDR1 SEHNR, CDR2 FQNEAQ (reference sequence). With 6 bases clipped from V and 2 bases from J, the junction kept 9 bases outside the gene matches. The CDR3 sequence: CASSIFLAGTTDTQYF. The CDR3, as DNA: TGTGCCAGCAGTATTTTCCTAGCGGGGACCACAGATACGCAGTATTTT.

This clonotype has more than one count but fewer than ten. The chain has TRBV6-2 or TRBV6-3 and TRBJ2-7; 7 bases are a match to TRBD2. CDR3 size: 14 residues. CDR1 MNHEY and CDR2 SVGEGT come from the germline V gene. V shed 7 bases and J 3 bases; nucleotides not matched to a gene: 9. CDR3 coding DNA: TGTGCCAGCAAATTACGGGGGGACGGCTACGAGCAGTACTTC. Its protein product is CASKLRGDGYEQYF.

The V call is TRBV14, the J call TRBJ1-1; the match to TRBD1 covers 9 bases. Losses at the gene ends were 1 base for V and 6 bases for J; bases not matched to a gene: 6. The germline CDR1 and CDR2 sequences are SGHDN and FVKESK. The CDR3 covers 15 residues. The CDR3 bases are TGTGCCAGCAGCCAAGGACAGGGGGGAGGCGCTGAAGCTTTCTTT. Its translation: CASSQGQGGGAEAFF.

This clonotype has a handful of counts. The V and J genes are TRBV6-1 and TRBJ2-5; D is undetermined. The germline V gene encodes CDR1 MNHNS and CDR2 SASEGT. Trimming pared 5 bases from V and 2 bases from J, leaving 12 bases between. CDR3 length: 14 amino acids. CDR3 sequence reads: CASSQGRRQETQYF. Here the CDR3 DNA reads TGTGCCAGCAGTCAAGGTAGAAGACAAGAGACCCAGTACTTC.

The table lists this clonotype with a few counts. The rearrangement uses TRBV11-2 and TRBJ2-7; D possibly corresponds to TRBD2 (6 bases). The CDR3 covers 14 residues. Germline-derived CDR1 and CDR2 are SGHAT and FQNNGV. Deletions cut 6 bases from V and 2 bases from J, with 14 bases between. CDR3 protein: CASSPRLATYEQYF. The DNA of the CDR3 is TGTGCCAGCAGTCCCCGGCTAGCGACCTACGAGCAGTACTTC.

V is TRBV27 and J is TRBJ2-2; unclear D gene. This CDR3 contains 14 residues. V shed 4 bases and J shed 4 bases, with 10 bases lying between them. CDR1 is MNHEY and CDR2 is SMNVEV in the germline V gene (reference sequence). Written as DNA, the CDR3 is TGTGCCAGCAGTTCAGGATGGGGCACCGGGGAGCTGTTTTTT. This gives the protein CASSSGWGTGELFF.

This clonotype was observed a few times. This chain connects TRBV7-2 to TRBJ1-4; D ambiguous. The CDR3 covers 13 residues. V lost 5 bases, J lost 4 bases, and 8 bases lay in between. The germline V gene encodes CDR1 SGHTA and CDR2 FQGNSA. The CDR3, as DNA: TGTGCCAGCAGCCCTTGGGTTAATGAAAAACTGTTTTTT. Translated, it gives CASSPWVNEKLFF.

The chain's CDR3 is CASSLLIPSGGAYEQFF. The DNA for the CDR3 is TGTGCCAGCAGCTTACTGATTCCTAGCGGGGGGGCGTATGAGCAGTTCTTC. The chain couples TRBV11-2 to TRBJ2-1; 12 bases align to TRBD2. Germline-derived CDR1 and CDR2 are SGHAT and FQNNGV. The CDR3 length is 17 residues. The V and J ends lost 2 bases and 8 bases, in that order; junction bases with no gene match: 10.

This chain connects TRBV4-2 to TRBJ2-7; 9 bases fit TRBD1. Germline CDR1 is LGHNA and CDR2 is YNFKEQ. Germline trimming cut 0 bases from V and 5 bases from J; bases unmatched to any gene: 8. This CDR3 has 16 residues. The DNA of the CDR3 is TGTGCCAGCAGCCAAGATAGGGGGGACAGGGTGAACGAGCAGTACTTC. This codes for CASSQDRGDRVNEQYF.

This clonotype has a handful of counts. The rearrangement links TRBV19 to TRBJ2-1; a weak D match, TRBD2 (5 bases). Trimming removed 6 bases from V and 12 bases from J, with 15 bases in between. The germline V gene has CDR1 LNHDA and CDR2 SQIVND (reference sequence). The CDR3 contains 12 residues. The CDR3 sequence: CASSQSEGVQFF. In DNA, the CDR3 is TGTGCCAGTAGCCAATCAGAGGGTGTGCAGTTCTTC.

A few counts support this clonotype. The V call is TRBV7-8, the J call TRBJ1-1; D possibly corresponds to TRBD1 (6 bases). From germline, CDR1 is SGHVS and CDR2 FQNEAQ. The CDR3 spans 13 residues. The V gene lost 3 bases and the J gene lost 10 bases, with 15 bases spanning the gap. CDR3 nucleotide sequence: TGTGCCAGCAGCTTGCTTGAGGGGGGTGGAGCTTTCTTT. It specifies CASSLLEGGGAFF.

This clonotype was found a few times. This chain connects TRBV7-8 to TRBJ2-1; 8 nucleotides line up with TRBD2. The germline V gene encodes CDR1 SGHVS and CDR2 FQNEAQ. CDR3 length: 16 residues. V shed 4 bases and J 4 bases; nucleotides not matched to a gene: 9. As DNA, the CDR3 is TGTGCCAGCAGCTGGCAAGCGGGGGTAACATACAATGAGCAGTTCTTC. It specifies CASSWQAGVTYNEQFF.

CDR3 DNA sequence: TGTGCCAGCTCTTCAAGTTCGGTGGGGAACACCATATATTTT. Amino acids: CASSSSSVGNTIYF. The chain combines TRBV2 with TRBJ1-3; D unclear. CDR1 SNHLY and CDR2 FYNNEI come from the germline V gene. CDR3 length: 14 residues. The V and J ends lost 8 bases and 7 bases respectively, with 18 bases between them.

The chain recombines TRBV12-3 or TRBV12-4 with TRBJ1-1; D is undetermined. The germline V and J ends were trimmed by 0 bases and 5 bases, with 7 bases remaining between them. The CDR3 is made up of 13 amino acids. CDR3: CASSLAWETEAFF. Here the CDR3 DNA reads TGTGCCAGCAGTTTAGCATGGGAGACTGAAGCTTTCTTT.

This chain links TRBV7-2 with TRBJ2-2; D unclear. The CDR3 length is 13 residues. The germline V and J ends were trimmed by 4 bases and 7 bases, with 10 bases remaining between them. Per germline, CDR1 SGHTA and CDR2 FQGNSA. The chain's CDR3 is CASSSRSGGELFF. Here the CDR3 DNA reads TGTGCCAGCAGCTCACGGTCAGGCGGGGAGCTGTTTTTT.

CDR3 residues: CASSKKLLAYNEQFF. The DNA of the CDR3 is TGTGCCAGCAGCAAAAAACTCCTAGCTTACAATGAGCAGTTCTTC. V and J are TRBV7-6 and TRBJ2-1; D might be TRBD2 (5 bases). The CDR3 has 15 amino acids. Trimming took off 5 bases at V and 4 bases at J, with 15 bases between the two ends. Germline V gene sequence: CDR1 SGHVS, CDR2 FNYEAQ.